The 14 T cell receptor beta chains reported below all come from one sample, sequenced in a study of shared T cell receptors in the human thymus. The table came from immunoSEQ multiplex PCR; TCRdb's copy has only in-frame clones and leaves some out. The data show some 760,000 clones, over 75% seen once. These same data were also listed under a study on human thymus T cells.

Specimen: thymocytes. These receptor sequences come from a girl under three years old with a congenital heart defect.

The V call is TRBV5-6, the J call TRBJ1-6; 7 bases agree with TRBD1. CDR3 length: 16 amino acids. The V gene's germline CDR1 is SGHDT and CDR2 YYEEEE. With V trimmed by 1 base and J by 8 bases, 9 bases remained unmatched. CDR3 region: CASSLKGGAVYSPLHF. As DNA, the CDR3 is TGTGCCAGCAGCTTGAAAGGGGGCGCAGTATATTCACCCCTCCACTTT.

The V gene is TRBV28, the J gene TRBJ1-5, with a weak D call TRBD1 (6 bases). This CDR3 contains 20 residues. Trimming shortened V by 0 bases and J by 0 bases, and 21 bases separated the two germline ends. CDR1 and CDR2 (germline): MDHEN, SYDVKM. The DNA for the CDR3 is TGTGCCAGCAGTTTATGGACGAACCCAAAGGGACAAGATAGCAATCAGCCCCAGCATTTT. This encodes CASSLWTNPKGQDSNQPQHF.

This chain uses TRBV5-8 with TRBJ1-6; the match to TRBD1 covers 9 bases. The germline CDR1 and CDR2 sequences are SGHTS and YDEGEE. The CDR3 runs 17 residues. V lost 4 bases to trimming and J lost 2 bases; unmatched junction nucleotides: 7. CDR3 DNA sequence: TGTGCCAGCAGCATGGGGGACAGGGCCCCCTATAATTCACCCCTCCACTTT. Its protein product is CASSMGDRAPYNSPLHF.

This CDR3 reads CASMTETTYGYTF. In nucleotides, the CDR3 is TGTGCCAGCATGACTGAGACTACCTATGGCTACACCTTC. This rearrangement joins TRBV6-1 to TRBJ1-2; D is uncertain. CDR3 size: 13 residues. The germline CDR1 and CDR2 sequences are MNHNS and SASEGT. V lost 7 bases and J 4 bases, leaving 13 bases between the germline ends.

V usage is TRBV4-1 and J usage is TRBJ1-2, with TRBD1 matching 7 bases. CDR1 and CDR2 (germline): MGHRA, YSYEKL. The CDR3 runs to 15 residues. Losses at the gene ends were 0 bases for V and 0 bases for J; bases not matched to a gene: 1. CDR3 region: CASSQETGTNYGYTF. The CDR3 DNA is TGCGCCAGCAGCCAAGAGACAGGGACTAACTATGGCTACACCTTC.

This chain uses TRBV5-1 with TRBJ2-4; weak D call: TRBD1 (6 bases). This CDR3 is 16 amino acids long. Germline V gene lookup returns CDR1 SGHRS and CDR2 YFSETQ. Deletions cut 2 bases from V and 0 bases from J, with 12 bases between. CDR3 in amino acids: CASSLGQSPAKNIQYF. CDR3 bases: TGCGCCAGCAGCTTAGGACAGTCCCCAGCCAAAAACATTCAGTACTTC.

The J gene is TRBJ2-7, the V gene TRBV5-1; 8 positions agree with TRBD1. The germline CDR1 and CDR2 sequences are SGHRS and YFSETQ. The CDR3 sequence is 15 residues long. The junction had 8 bases not matched to a gene; V was cut back by 2 bases and J by 4 bases. The CDR3 loop is CASSLRTGRGYEQYF. The DNA for the CDR3 is TGCGCCAGCAGCTTAAGGACAGGGAGAGGGTACGAGCAGTACTTC.

In its sample, this clone was seen once. The rearrangement joins TRBV6-1 to TRBJ2-1, with D possibly matching TRBD2 (6 bases). V was cut by 1 base and J by 2 bases, with 6 bases left in between. The CDR3 sequence is 14 residues long. CDR1 is MNHNS and CDR2 is SASEGT in the germline V gene. The CDR3: CASSEGGAYNEQFF. Written as DNA, the CDR3 is TGTGCCAGCAGTGAAGGGGGGGCCTACAATGAGCAGTTCTTC.

V usage is TRBV14 and J usage is TRBJ2-2; no firm D call. The CDR3 extends over 17 amino acids. Per the germline V gene, CDR1 is SGHDN and CDR2 is FVKESK. Trimming removed 0 bases at V and 0 bases at J, with 11 bases between. This CDR3 reads CASSQDWSQANTGELFF. The CDR3 DNA reads TGTGCCAGCAGCCAAGACTGGTCGCAGGCGAACACCGGGGAGCTGTTTTTT. The complete variable domain, with remaining parts taken from reference TRBV14 and TRBJ2-2, reads EAGVTQFPSHSVIEKGQTVTLRCDPISGHDNLYWYRRVMGKEIKFLLHFVKESKQDESGMPNNRFLAERTGGTYSTLKVQPAELEDSGVYFCASSQDWSQANTGELFFGEGSRLTVL.

The chain couples TRBV2 to TRBJ1-2; TRBD1 matches at 8 bases. This CDR3 comprises 11 residues. Germline V lookup: CDR1 SNHLY, CDR2 FYNNEI. V lost 6 bases to trimming and J lost 13 bases; unmatched junction nucleotides: 7. CDR3 coding DNA: TGTGCCAGCAGGGGGGGACAGGAAGTCACCTTC. Protein product: CASRGGQEVTF.

The genes are TRBV5-1 and TRBJ2-7, with D unclear. The germline V and J ends were trimmed by 1 base and 0 bases, with 8 bases remaining between them. Looked up from germline, CDR1 is SGHRS and CDR2 is YFSETQ. This CDR3 region has 14 residues. CDR3 bases: TGCGCCAGCAGCTTGTCAGGCTACTCCTACGAGCAGTACTTC. It encodes CASSLSGYSYEQYF.

The CDR3 reads CASSPADRLLWETQYF. The CDR3 DNA reads TGTGCCAGCTCACCAGCTGACAGACTCTTATGGGAGACCCAGTACTTC. The chain joins TRBV18 to TRBJ2-5, with D tentatively TRBD1 (5 bases). Between the trimmed V and J ends, which lost 2 bases and 5 bases, there was a span of 18 bases. The CDR3 covers 16 residues. Looked up from germline, CDR1 is KGHSH and CDR2 is LQKENI.

The rearrangement uses TRBV10-3 and TRBJ2-1; 9 bases map to TRBD1. Germline V gene lookup returns CDR1 ENHRY and CDR2 SYGVKD. V shed 0 bases, J shed 7 bases, and the junction held 4 bases outside the gene matches. This CDR3 is 15 amino acids long. The CDR3 sequence: CAISESWDRANEQFF. CDR3 DNA: TGTGCCATCAGTGAGTCCTGGGACAGGGCAAATGAGCAGTTCTTC.

This chain connects TRBV6-5 to TRBJ2-6; D remains ambiguous. This CDR3 spans 15 amino acids. The germline V gene encodes CDR1 MNHEY and CDR2 SVGAGI. Trimming took 3 bases from V and 0 from J, leaving 6 bases between them. DNA of the CDR3: TGTGCCAGCAGTTATGTTCTCTCTGGGGCCAACGTCCTGACTTTC. This encodes CASSYVLSGANVLTF.